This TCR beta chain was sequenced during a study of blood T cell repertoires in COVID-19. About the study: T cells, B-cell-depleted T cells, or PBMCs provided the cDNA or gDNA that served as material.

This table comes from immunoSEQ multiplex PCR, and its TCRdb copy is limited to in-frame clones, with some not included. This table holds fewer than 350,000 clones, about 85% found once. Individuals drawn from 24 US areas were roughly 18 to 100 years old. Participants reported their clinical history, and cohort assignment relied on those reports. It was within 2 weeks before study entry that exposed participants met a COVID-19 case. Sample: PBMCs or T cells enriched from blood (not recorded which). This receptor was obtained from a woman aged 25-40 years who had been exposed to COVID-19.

The DNA of the CDR3 is TGTGCCAGCAGCTTGGGCCTGAACACTGAAGCTTTCTTT. Its translation: CASSLGLNTEAFF. The chain carries TRBV3-1 (or the pseudogene TRBV3-2) and TRBJ1-1; D is unresolved. Trimming stripped 5 bases from V and 0 bases from J, with 7 bases between. Germline values: CDR1 LGHDT, CDR2 YNNKEL (reference sequence). The CDR3 has 13 amino acids.